This is a list of T cell receptor beta chains from one sample in a study of identifying expanded T cells in peripheral blood. This table comes from immunoSEQ multiplex PCR, and its TCRdb copy is limited to in-frame clones, with some not included. The table has about 94,000 clones, around 90% seen once. Sample: blood. Receptor source: a person aged 18 to 75 in good health. Each CDR3 is given with its conserved first and last residue. The D gene is left open where the match is weak. Clone size is given for some rows only: seen once, a few or many times, or a class if the clone is expanded.

j_gene,d_gene,v_gene,abundance,CDR3nt,CDR3aa
TRBJ1-4,TRBD1,TRBV28,.,TGTGCCAGCAGTCCTGGACAGGGGGTCACTAATGAAAAACTGTTTTTT,CASSPGQGVTNEKLFF
TRBJ2-1,.,TRBV7-3,.,TGTGCCAGCAGCTCCCCGGTTGGAGAGCAGTTCTTC,CASSSPVGEQFF
TRBJ1-2,TRBD1,TRBV29-1,.,TGCAGCGCCTTGACAGGGGACTATGGCTACACCTTC,CSALTGDYGYTF
TRBJ1-3,TRBD1,TRBV9,.,TGTGCCAGCAGCGGGGACAGGGGACTCTCTGGAAACACCATATATTTT,CASSGDRGLSGNTIYF
TRBJ2-2,.,TRBV19,.,TGTGCCAGTAGATCGGCCGGGGAGCTGTTTTTT,CASRSAGELFF
TRBJ2-7,TRBD2,TRBV11-3,.,TGTGCCAGCAGCTTACGCTGGACTAGCGGGGACCCCTACGAGCAGTACTTC,CASSLRWTSGDPYEQYF
TRBJ2-7,.,TRBV6-1,.,TGTGCCAGCAGTGGATTGTTGGGATCCGAGCAGTACTTC,CASSGLLGSEQYF
TRBJ2-2,TRBD2,TRBV9,.,TGTGCCAGCAGCGTAGGAGCGGGAGGGTACACCGGGGAGCTGTTTTTT,CASSVGAGGYTGELFF
TRBJ2-1,.,TRBV6-5,.,TGTGCCAGCAGTTCCCTCAGGGACACCTCCGATAATGAGCAGTTCTTC,CASSSLRDTSDNEQFF
TRBJ1-2,TRBD1,TRBV19,few,TGTGCCAGTAGTATTGGACAGGGGGACTATGGCTACACCTTC,CASSIGQGDYGYTF
TRBJ1-2,.,TRBV5-8,.,TGTGCCAGCAGGGGTCGGGGCTATGGCTACACCTTC,CASRGRGYGYTF
TRBJ2-7,TRBD1,TRBV6-1,.,TGTGCCAGCAGTAGACAGGGGCGAACCTACGAGCAGTACTTC,CASSRQGRTYEQYF
TRBJ2-3,TRBD2,TRBV4-3,.,TGCGCCAGCAGCCCACTCCGGGGGCTAGCGGGAGAGGTGGAAACAGATACGCAGTATTTT,CASSPLRGLAGEVETDTQYF
TRBJ2-5,.,TRBV7-9,.,TGTGCCAGCAGCTTATTCGGGGGACAAGAGACCCAGTACTTC,CASSLFGGQETQYF
TRBJ1-6,.,TRBV4-1,.,TGCGCCAGCAGCCAAGATGGCGCAGGCTACTCACCCCTCCACTTT,CASSQDGAGYSPLHF
TRBJ2-7,.,TRBV5-5,.,TGTGCCAGCAGCTTGAGTTTTCCGACCTACGAGCAGTACTTC,CASSLSFPTYEQYF
TRBJ1-4,.,TRBV25-1,.,TGTGCCAGCAGTGAACTCTACCACCCGGGACAACTGTTTTTT,CASSELYHPGQLFF
TRBJ1-6,.,TRBV2,.,TGTGCCAGCAGTCGATTTAATTCACCCCTCCACTTT,CASSRFNSPLHF